The 3 T cell receptor beta chains listed next were all sequenced from one sample in a study of Graves' ophthalmopathy and Graves' hyperthyroidism. The authors amplified TCR beta CDR3 regions from RNA transcripts. HTBI-primed first-round RT-PCR preceded second-round multiplex PCR. TCRdb re-analysed the multiplex PCR reads in MiXCR, keeping a single row per CDR3 protein. The sample consists of approximately 380,000 distinct CDR3 sequences, roughly 21% of them appearing once. Input material: peripheral blood. Receptors originate from a woman aged 18-29 years with stable Graves' hyperthyroidism.

This clonotype occurred many times. V and J are TRBV19 and TRBJ2-7; no clear D. V lost 4 bases to trimming and J lost 1 base, with 8 bases between them. The CDR3 totals 13 residues. The germline V gene encodes CDR1 LNHDA and CDR2 SQIVND (reference sequence). As DNA, the CDR3 is TGTGCCAGTAGTAAGGACCCTTCCTACGAGCAGTACTTC. Its protein product is CASSKDPSYEQYF.

This clonotype was seen at least ten times. The chain is built from TRBV5-1 and TRBJ2-7; a weak D match, TRBD1 (5 bases). CDR1 is SGHRS, CDR2 YFSETQ, per germline. This CDR3 spans 13 amino acids. V shed 0 bases and J shed 6 bases, with 10 bases lying between them. The chain's CDR3 is CASSLAGYSEQYF. In nucleotides, the CDR3 is TGCGCCAGCAGCTTGGCAGGGTACAGCGAGCAGTACTTC.

This clonotype was picked up many times. The gene calls are TRBV28 and TRBJ2-2; D perhaps matches TRBD1 (5 bases). The CDR3 runs 16 residues. The V end was cut by 1 base, the J end by 1 base, with 10 bases between. Germline V gives CDR1 MDHEN, CDR2 SYDVKM. CDR3 residues: CASSLFRTQNTGELFF. Here the CDR3 DNA reads TGTGCCAGCAGTTTATTTCGGACACAGAACACCGGGGAGCTGTTTTTT.